A selection of T cell receptor beta chains follows, all from one sample in a study of OX40 agonist ivuxolimab in advanced cancers. TCRdb's copy holds only in-frame clones and misses some; the assay was immunoSEQ multiplex PCR. The data contain around 75,000 clones, 70% to 90% of them seen just once; the ten biggest clones take up approximately 2.3%. Specimen: CD4+ or CD8+ T cells sorted from blood, collected in a trial of the OX40 agonist ivuxolimab. These receptors all come from an adult with an advanced solid tumor such as melanoma, head and neck, liver or kidney cancer. Each CDR3 is given with its conserved first and last residue. Fields, in order: CDR3 DNA, CDR3 protein, V gene, J gene, D gene, clone size. A D gene is named only where the DNA matches it firmly. Rows may omit the clone size; those that give it use once, few, many or a size class.

TGTGCCAGCAGCCAAGAAGGACACCCCACTGAAGCTTTCTTT	CASSQEGHPTEAFF	TRBV4-2	TRBJ1-1	-	once
TGCAGTGCTAGTCCCACAGATACGCAGTATTTT	CSASPTDTQYF	TRBV20-1	TRBJ2-3	-	-
TGTGCCAGCAGCCGTTTCGGCGGGCGGGGATCCTACGAGCAGTACTTC	CASSRFGGRGSYEQYF	TRBV5-4	TRBJ2-7	-	-
TGTGCCAGCAATGAGAATTGGGGTAATGAAAAACTGTTTTTT	CASNENWGNEKLFF	TRBV6-1	TRBJ1-4	-	-
TGTGCCAGCAGCTTCCCAGGAGGAGACTATGGCTACACCTTC	CASSFPGGDYGYTF	TRBV5-6	TRBJ1-2	-	few
TGTGCCAGCAGCCCACGGACAGGGCCAGAGACCCAGTACTTC	CASSPRTGPETQYF	TRBV2	TRBJ2-5	TRBD1	-
TGTGCCAGCCGGGAGGGGGCAAGCTATGGCTACACCTTC	CASREGASYGYTF	TRBV2	TRBJ1-2	TRBD1	-
TGCAGCGGTGGACAGGGGCGGAATGAGCAGTTCTTC	CSGGQGRNEQFF	TRBV29-1	TRBJ2-1	TRBD1	-
TGTGCCAGCAGGTTAGCGGGGGGGCCTAGCGGGAATGAGCAGTTCTTC	CASRLAGGPSGNEQFF	TRBV5-4	TRBJ2-1	TRBD2	once
TGTGCCAGCAGTTATATCGGGACAGTCCATGGCTACACCTTC	CASSYIGTVHGYTF	TRBV28	TRBJ1-2	TRBD1	-
TGTGCCAGCAGCTTGGTCTATGGGGGCAGAGAGACCCAGTACTTC	CASSLVYGGRETQYF	TRBV7-9	TRBJ2-5	-	-
TGCAGCGCCACCCGGACAGTTAGCACAGATACGCAGTATTTT	CSATRTVSTDTQYF	TRBV29-1	TRBJ2-3	-	-
TGTGCCAGCAGTTTATTCGGCTCCGGTGGCTACACCTTC	CASSLFGSGGYTF	TRBV28	TRBJ1-2	-	few
TGCGCCAGCAGCTGGGACCCTAAAGGCGCTGAAGCTTTCTTT	CASSWDPKGAEAFF	TRBV5-1	TRBJ1-1	-	-
TGTGCCAGCAGTTTAGTCGGAGCCTATGGCTACACCTTC	CASSLVGAYGYTF	TRBV28	TRBJ1-2	-	-
TGTGCCAGCAGCTTAACGGAGGGGTCTACTGAAGCTTTCTTT	CASSLTEGSTEAFF	TRBV7-3	TRBJ1-1	-	-
TGTGCCAGTACCCCGACTAGCGGGAGGTTGGAGACCCAGTACTTC	CASTPTSGRLETQYF	TRBV19	TRBJ2-5	TRBD2	-
TGTGCCAGCAGTTACATGGAGACCCAGTACTTC	CASSYMETQYF	TRBV6-5	TRBJ2-5	-	-
TGCGCCAGCAGCTTATCCCCAGAAACTGGAAACACCATATATTTT	CASSLSPETGNTIYF	TRBV5-1	TRBJ1-3	-	-
TGCGCCAGCAGCCAACCCCCGATCCGACACGCCTCCAGCAATGTGGATACGCAGTATTTT	CASSQPPIRHASSNVDTQYF	TRBV4-1	TRBJ2-3	-	-
TGCGCCAGCAGCATGGACGGCGTAATAGACACTGAAGCTTTCTTT	CASSMDGVIDTEAFF	TRBV5-1	TRBJ1-1	-	-
TGTGCCAGCAGAGGAGGGGGCTCGTTTACCTACGAGCAGTACTTC	CASRGGGSFTYEQYF	TRBV2	TRBJ2-7	-	-
TGTGCCAGCAGCTTAGAGACCAACTATAATTCACCCCTCCACTTT	CASSLETNYNSPLHF	TRBV7-6	TRBJ1-6	-	-
TGTGCCAGCAGTGCCGGGGTAGCGGGAGTTCCGTTCTTC	CASSAGVAGVPFF	TRBV2	TRBJ2-1	TRBD2	-
TGTGCCAGCAGCTTACGCGCTCCCACAGATACGCAGTATTTT	CASSLRAPTDTQYF	TRBV7-2	TRBJ2-3	-	-
TGTGCCAGCAGCACGGAGAATACGCAGTATTTT	CASSTENTQYF	TRBV6-5	TRBJ2-3	-	-
TGCGCCAGCAGCTTGGACTACCAGAACACCGGGGAGCTGTTTTTT	CASSLDYQNTGELFF	TRBV5-1	TRBJ2-2	-	-
TGTGCCAGCAGCGTTCGGACTAGCGGGGTCACAGATACGCAGTATTTT	CASSVRTSGVTDTQYF	TRBV9	TRBJ2-3	TRBD2	-
TGTGCCAGCCTGCCGGGACAGGGGAAACTAGCGGGGTCCTACAATGAGCAGTTCTTC	CASLPGQGKLAGSYNEQFF	TRBV2	TRBJ2-1	-	-
TGTGCCAGCAGCTTGGGACAGACCCAAGAGACCCAGTACTTC	CASSLGQTQETQYF	TRBV5-4	TRBJ2-5	-	few